This entry concerns a single T cell receptor (beta chain). This CDR3 region has 13 residues. In germline, CDR1 is MNHEY, CDR2 SVGAGI. Trimming stripped 6 bases from V and 0 bases from J, with 7 bases between. TCRdb ran MiXCR on the RACE reads and lists one entry per CDR3 protein. This table holds a few hundred thousand distinct CDR3 sequences, roughly 6.3% found once. Stated time point: patch test 2, 6 weeks after DPC sensitization. Treatment of the sample: therapeutic diphenylcyclopropenone sensitization with weekly scalp DPC. This record belongs to a study of human T cells and chemical hapten exposure. The wider study: Upper-back patch tests with 0.01% DPC were read at 6 days.

The source is a young woman with alopecia areata. Some clones in this sample may be carry-over from other donors' samples. V and J are TRBV6-5 and TRBJ2-3; D unresolved. The sample in question was whole blood, obtained in connection with sensitization to the hapten diphenylcyclopropenone (DPC). This CDR3 is CASRATSTDTQYF. The CDR3 DNA reads as TGTGCCAGCAGGGCGACTAGCACAGATACGCAGTATTTT.